The entry below gives a single TCR beta chain sequence along with its context. Its antigen is as yet unknown. This sample also contains other DNA sequences that code for the same CDR3. Trimming shortened V by 3 bases and J by 2 bases, and 9 bases separated the two germline ends. Per germline, CDR1 SEHNR and CDR2 FQNEAQ (reference sequence). The CDR3 contains 14 residues. Data came from immunoSEQ multiplex PCR; TCRdb stores just in-frame clones and leaves some out. Counted here are roughly 1,500,000 clones, about 98.5% occurring once; the ten biggest clones make up approximately 0.4%. The data were taken from a study of shared clonotypes between healthy human individuals. Overall study context: Donor ages ranged 18 to 49 years: a couple of women, a few men.

Overall study findings and caveats: The small donor group covered limited genetic and exposure diversity. Across a handful of donors, naive CD4 shared roughly 5%, naive CD8 approximately 3.5%, memory CD4 about 2.4%, memory CD8 0.4%. In general, naive subsets displayed greater estimated richness than memory subsets did.

The chain joins TRBV7-9 to TRBJ2-3; unclear D gene. The receptor comes from a man aged 25 to 40 in good health. Sequenced sample: naive CD4+ T cells sorted from blood. Subset here: CD45RA+ positively selected. The CDR3 DNA is TGTGCCAGCAGCTTTTCCGCATCCACAGATACGCAGTATTTT. Translating it yields CASSFSASTDTQYF. Full variable domain (outside the CDR3, taken from reference TRBV7-9 and TRBJ2-3): DTGVSQNPRHKITKRGQNVTFRCDPISEHNRLYWYRQTLGQGPEFLTYFQNEAQLEKSRLLSDRFSAERPKGSFSTLEIQRTEQGDSAMYLCASSFSASTDTQYFGPGTRLTVL.